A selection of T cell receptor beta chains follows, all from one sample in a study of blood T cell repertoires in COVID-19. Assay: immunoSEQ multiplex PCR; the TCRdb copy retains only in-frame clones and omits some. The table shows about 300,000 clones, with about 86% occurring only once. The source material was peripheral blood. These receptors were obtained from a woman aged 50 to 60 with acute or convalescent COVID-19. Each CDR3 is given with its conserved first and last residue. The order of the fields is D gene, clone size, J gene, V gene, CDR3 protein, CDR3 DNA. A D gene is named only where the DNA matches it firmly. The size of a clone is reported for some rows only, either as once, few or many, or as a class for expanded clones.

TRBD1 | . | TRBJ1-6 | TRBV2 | CASSDFGTGVSYNSPLHF | TGTGCCAGCAGTGACTTTGGGACAGGGGTGTCCTATAATTCACCCCTCCACTTT
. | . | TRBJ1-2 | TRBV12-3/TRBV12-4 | CASSQVLYGYTF | TGTGCCAGCAGTCAGGTTCTCTATGGCTACACCTTC
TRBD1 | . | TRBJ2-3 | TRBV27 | CASSPGTDTDTQYF | TGTGCCAGCAGTCCCGGGACAGACACAGATACGCAGTATTTT
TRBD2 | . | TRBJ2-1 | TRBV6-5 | CASASGRRNEQFF | TGTGCCAGCGCTAGCGGGAGAAGGAATGAGCAGTTCTTC
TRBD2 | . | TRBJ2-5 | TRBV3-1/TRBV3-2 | CASSPGTTIQETQYF | TGTGCCAGCAGCCCTGGGACTACAATACAAGAGACCCAGTACTTC
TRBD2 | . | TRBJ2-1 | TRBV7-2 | CASSSLAGGYNEQFF | TGTGCCAGCAGCTCGCTAGCGGGAGGCTACAATGAGCAGTTCTTC
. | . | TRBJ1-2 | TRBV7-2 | CASSSRGGDYGYTF | TGTGCCAGCAGCTCCCGAGGGGGTGACTATGGCTACACCTTC
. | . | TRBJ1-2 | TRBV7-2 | CASSSGTGGGYTF | TGTGCCAGCAGCTCCGGGACGGGGGGCGGCTACACCTTC
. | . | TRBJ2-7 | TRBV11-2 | CASSILLRDSYEQYF | TGTGCCAGCAGCATACTCCTTCGGGACTCCTACGAGCAGTACTTC
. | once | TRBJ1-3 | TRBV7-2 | CASSLVAGTGNTIYF | TGTGCCAGCAGCTTAGTAGCGGGAACTGGAAACACCATATATTTT
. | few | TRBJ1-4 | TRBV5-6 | CASSGTTNEKLFF | TGTGCCAGCTCGGGGACAACTAATGAAAAACTGTTTTTT
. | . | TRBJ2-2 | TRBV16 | CASSPLTGSTGELFF | TGTGCCAGCAGCCCACTCACGGGGAGTACCGGGGAGCTGTTTTTT
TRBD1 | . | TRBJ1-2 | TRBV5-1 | CASSLGDSVSGYTF | TGCGCCAGCAGCTTGGGGGACAGTGTTTCTGGCTACACCTTC
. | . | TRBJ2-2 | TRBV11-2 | CASSSGGMDGELFF | TGTGCCAGCAGCTCTGGCGGGATGGACGGGGAGCTGTTTTTT
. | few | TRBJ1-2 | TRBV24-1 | CATSQGGDYGYTF | TGTGCCACCAGTCAAGGGGGAGACTATGGCTACACCTTC
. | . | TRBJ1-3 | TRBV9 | CASSVEGGSGNTIYF | TGTGCCAGCAGCGTAGAAGGGGGCTCTGGAAACACCATATATTTT
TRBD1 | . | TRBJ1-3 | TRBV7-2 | CASSSWDSSGNTIYF | TGTGCCAGCAGCTCCTGGGACAGCTCTGGAAACACCATATATTTT
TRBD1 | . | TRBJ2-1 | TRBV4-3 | CASSHTRGGQGGNEQFF | TGCGCCAGCAGCCATACGAGGGGGGGACAGGGAGGAAATGAGCAGTTCTTC
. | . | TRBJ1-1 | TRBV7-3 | CASSPGKNTEAFF | TGTGCCAGCAGCCCAGGGAAGAACACTGAAGCTTTCTTT
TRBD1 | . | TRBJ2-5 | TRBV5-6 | CASDRVVGETQYF | TGTGCCAGCGACAGGGTGGTAGGGGAGACCCAGTACTTC
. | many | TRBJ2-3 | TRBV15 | CATSRAYLETQYF | TGTGCCACCAGCAGAGCCTACCTGGAGACGCAGTATTTT
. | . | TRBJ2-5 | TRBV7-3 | CASSLGIPGMETQYF | TGTGCCAGCAGCTTAGGCATTCCCGGGATGGAGACCCAGTACTTC
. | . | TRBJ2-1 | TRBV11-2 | CASRFTGSSYNEQFF | TGTGCCAGCAGATTCACAGGGAGCTCCTACAATGAGCAGTTCTTC
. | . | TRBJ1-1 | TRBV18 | CASSRRGGATNTEAFF | TGTGCCAGCTCACGACGTGGGGGCGCGACGAACACTGAAGCTTTCTTT
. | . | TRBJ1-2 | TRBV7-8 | CASSFYGGREVYGYTF | TGTGCCAGCAGCTTTTATGGCGGCAGGGAGGTCTATGGCTACACCTTC
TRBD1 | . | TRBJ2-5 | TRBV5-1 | CASSLTGGEGETQYF | TGCGCCAGCAGCTTGACAGGGGGCGAGGGAGAGACCCAGTACTTC
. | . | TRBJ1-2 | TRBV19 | CASMGTRNYGYTF | TGTGCCAGTATGGGGACAAGAAACTATGGCTACACCTTC
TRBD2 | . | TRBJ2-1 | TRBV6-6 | CASNLLAGGYNEQFF | TGTGCCAGCAATCTACTAGCGGGGGGTTACAATGAGCAGTTCTTC
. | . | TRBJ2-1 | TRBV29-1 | CSVRQGGYNEQFF | TGCAGCGTTCGGCAGGGAGGCTACAATGAGCAGTTCTTC
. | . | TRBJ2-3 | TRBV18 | CASSPSRSTDTQYF | TGTGCCAGCTCACCGTCGAGGAGCACAGATACGCAGTATTTT
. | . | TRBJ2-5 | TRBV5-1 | CASSRNSRGETQYF | TGCGCCAGCAGCCGAAATAGCAGGGGAGAGACCCAGTACTTC
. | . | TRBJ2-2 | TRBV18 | CASSFAGPGGTGELFF | TGTGCCAGCTCATTCGCCGGGCCCGGAGGGACCGGGGAGCTGTTTTTT
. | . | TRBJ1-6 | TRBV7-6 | CASSRGGVGHSPLHF | TGTGCCAGCAGCCGAGGCGGGGTCGGACATTCACCCCTCCACTTT
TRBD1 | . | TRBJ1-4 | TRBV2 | CASSPDRGNEKLFF | TGTGCCAGCAGTCCGGACAGGGGGAATGAAAAACTGTTTTTT
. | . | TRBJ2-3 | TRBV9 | CASSVDFGRGRGDTQYF | TGTGCCAGCAGCGTAGATTTCGGGAGGGGGCGAGGAGATACGCAGTATTTT
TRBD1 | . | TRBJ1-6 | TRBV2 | CASMGGGGDHSPLHF | TGTGCCAGCATGGGTGGAGGGGGCGATCATTCACCCCTCCACTTT
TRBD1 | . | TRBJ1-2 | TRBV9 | CASSLRDSTFYSYTF | TGTGCCAGCAGCTTGCGGGACAGTACCTTCTATAGCTACACCTTC
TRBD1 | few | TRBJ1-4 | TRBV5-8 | CASSPGGATNEKLFF | TGTGCCAGCAGTCCAGGGGGAGCAACTAATGAAAAACTGTTTTTT
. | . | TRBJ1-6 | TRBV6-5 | CASSPRTENSPLHF | TGTGCCAGCAGTCCCCGGACTGAAAATTCACCCCTCCACTTT
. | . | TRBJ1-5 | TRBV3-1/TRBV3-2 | CASSPAGGRINQPQHF | TGTGCCAGCAGCCCCGCGGGAGGGAGAATCAATCAGCCCCAGCATTTT
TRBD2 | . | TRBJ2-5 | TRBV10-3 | CAISGAGAFETQYF | TGTGCCATCAGTGGAGCGGGAGCATTTGAGACCCAGTACTTC
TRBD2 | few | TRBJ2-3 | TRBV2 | CASSVNGLGTDTQYF | TGTGCCAGCAGTGTAAACGGACTAGGGACAGATACGCAGTATTTT
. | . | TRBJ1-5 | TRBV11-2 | CASSTGTPNQPQHF | TGTGCCAGCAGTACCGGGACACCAAATCAGCCCCAGCATTTT
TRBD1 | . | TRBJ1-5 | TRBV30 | CAWSVDRGNQPQHF | TGTGCCTGGAGCGTCGACAGGGGCAATCAGCCCCAGCATTTT
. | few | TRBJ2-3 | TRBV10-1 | CASSEINTDTQYF | TGCGCCAGCAGTGAGATTAACACAGATACGCAGTATTTT
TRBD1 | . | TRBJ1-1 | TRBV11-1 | CASSNDRASENTEAFF | TGTGCCAGCAGCAACGACAGGGCCTCAGAGAACACTGAAGCTTTCTTT
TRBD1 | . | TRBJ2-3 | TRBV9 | CASSVEGQDTDTQYF | TGTGCCAGCAGCGTAGAAGGACAGGACACAGATACGCAGTATTTT
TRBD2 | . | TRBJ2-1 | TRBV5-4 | CASSPPTSGGRNEQFF | TGTGCCAGCAGCCCCCCTACTAGCGGGGGCAGAAATGAGCAGTTCTTC
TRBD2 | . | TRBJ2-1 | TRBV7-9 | CASSSRTSGGAEQFF | TGTGCCAGCAGCTCCAGGACTAGCGGGGGGGCTGAGCAGTTCTTC
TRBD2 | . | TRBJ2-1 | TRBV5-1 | CASSLVASGSGEQFF | TGCGCCAGCAGCTTGGTGGCTAGCGGGAGTGGTGAGCAGTTCTTC
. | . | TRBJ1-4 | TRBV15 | CATSRDTVPPATNEKLFF | TGTGCCACCAGCAGAGATACGGTCCCACCTGCAACTAATGAAAAACTGTTTTTT
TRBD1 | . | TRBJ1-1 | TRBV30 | CAWSSLPGQKNEAFF | TGTGCCTGGAGTTCGCTCCCGGGACAGAAAAATGAAGCTTTCTTT